These T cell receptor beta chains were read from a single sample in a study of OX40 agonist ivuxolimab in advanced cancers. The protocol was immunoSEQ multiplex PCR, while the TCRdb copy is restricted to in-frame clones and leaves out a portion. The sample lists 95,000 to 100,000 clones, about 79% seen once, with almost 1.5% in the top ten. This specimen consisted of CD4+ or CD8+ T cells sorted from blood, obtained in a trial of the OX40 agonist ivuxolimab. The source is an adult with an advanced solid tumor such as melanoma, head and neck, liver or kidney cancer. The CDR3 runs from the conserved cysteine through the conserved F or W. D genes are given only for firm matches. Size is stated for part of the rows, as once, few or many counts, or as a class when the clone is expanded.

>-|TRBJ1-3|-|TRBV5-8
TGTGCCAGCAGTCGCGACAAGAGCTTTGGAAACACCATATATTTT
CASSRDKSFGNTIYF
>-|TRBJ1-5|-|TRBV19
TGTGCCAGTAACGACAGAAGCAATCAGCCCCAGCATTTT
CASNDRSNQPQHF
>-|TRBJ2-1|-|TRBV28
TGTGCCAGCAGTTGGGGGACTTACAATGAGCAGTTCTTC
CASSWGTYNEQFF
>-|TRBJ1-5|-|TRBV2
TGTGCCAGCAGACAGGGAAATCAGCCCCAGCATTTT
CASRQGNQPQHF
>-|TRBJ2-1|-|TRBV2
TGTGCCAGCAGACGAGCGACGAGCTCCTACAATGAGCAGTTCTTC
CASRRATSSYNEQFF
>-|TRBJ2-1|-|TRBV19
TGTGCCAGTAGTAAAAACAGGGCCGGGGATGAGCAGTTCTTC
CASSKNRAGDEQFF
>-|TRBJ1-5|-|TRBV6-6
TGTGCCAGCAGTACCTCGTCGAATCAGCCCCAGCATTTT
CASSTSSNQPQHF
>-|TRBJ2-7|TRBD2|TRBV10-3
TGTGCCACTTCGGGACTAGCGGGATCGGCCGAGCAGTACTTC
CATSGLAGSAEQYF
>-|TRBJ2-6|-|TRBV5-1
TGCGCCAGCAGCCGGGAGCTAGGGACCGGGGCCAACGTCCTGACTTTC
CASSRELGTGANVLTF
>-|TRBJ1-2|TRBD1|TRBV5-1
TGCGCCAGCAGCTTGCCGCAGGGGGCGGGCGGCTACACCTTC
CASSLPQGAGGYTF
>-|TRBJ2-7|-|TRBV7-8
TGTGCCAGCAGCTTGGGGAGGTCAGTTCTCTCCTACGAGCAGTACTTC
CASSLGRSVLSYEQYF
>-|TRBJ1-6|-|TRBV5-1
TGCGCCAGCAGCTTGATCGGTCAGGGGTTATATTCACCCCTCCACTTT
CASSLIGQGLYSPLHF
>-|TRBJ1-4|-|TRBV18
TGTGCCAGCTCACCACCGGGGGCCAGTAATGAAAAACTGTTTTTT
CASSPPGASNEKLFF
>-|TRBJ2-7|TRBD1|TRBV10-3
TGTGCCATCAGTGAGGTGGACAGGGGAGGGCAGTACTTC
CAISEVDRGGQYF
>once|TRBJ2-3|-|TRBV5-1
TGCGCCAGCAGCGCTCCGGGACCCCTTCAGTATTTT
CASSAPGPLQYF
>-|TRBJ1-3|TRBD1|TRBV27
TGTGCCAGCAGTCCGACAGGGGGTAACTCTGGAAACACCATATATTTT
CASSPTGGNSGNTIYF
>-|TRBJ2-3|-|TRBV7-2
TGTGCCAGCAGCTTGGTCGACACAGATACGCAGTATTTT
CASSLVDTDTQYF
>-|TRBJ1-5|-|TRBV5-8
TGTGCCAGCAGCGGGGACGGGGAACCTCTCCTTATCACGCCCCAGCATTTT
CASSGDGEPLLITPQHF
>-|TRBJ1-3|-|TRBV7-2
TGTGCCAGCAGCTCACGAACAGGGACAGGAAACACCATATATTTT
CASSSRTGTGNTIYF
>-|TRBJ2-2|TRBD2|TRBV6-4
TGTGCCAGCAGTGTAGGGGGACTAGCGGACAAGAACACCGGGGAGCTGTTTTTT
CASSVGGLADKNTGELFF
>once|TRBJ1-5|TRBD1|TRBV7-2
TGTGCCAGCACCTCGTCCCGGGACAGGGGGCCCGATCAGCCCCAGCATTTT
CASTSSRDRGPDQPQHF
>-|TRBJ2-7|-|TRBV5-1
TGCGCCAGCAGCTTAGGTGCGTCTTCGGGTGAGCAGTACTTC
CASSLGASSGEQYF
>-|TRBJ1-2|TRBD1|TRBV29-1
TGCAGCGTTAAGACAGGGCCTAACTATGGCTACACCTTC
CSVKTGPNYGYTF
>-|TRBJ1-2|-|TRBV7-2
TGTGCCAGCAGCTTAGGGCCGGCTGCTAACTATGGCTACACCTTC
CASSLGPAANYGYTF
>-|TRBJ1-1|TRBD1|TRBV5-1
TGCGCCAGCAGCTCTCGGGGACAGGTTGACGCTTTCTTT
CASSSRGQVDAFF
>-|TRBJ1-1|-|TRBV30
TGTGCCTGGAGTGTTTCGGCAGGGATTTTTCTTTCTGAAGCTTTCTTT
CAWSVSAGIFLSEAFF